One and the same sample provided the 19 T cell receptor beta chains below, sequenced in a study of response to subunit inactivated influenza vaccine. Via MiXCR, TCRdb re-called the RT-PCR reads, giving one row per CDR3 protein. The table has around 520,000 distinct CDR3 sequences, 12% seen once; the top ten hold 9.5% to 13%. The starting material was PBMCs from blood, obtained on the day of vaccination. These receptors originate from a man aged 45-65 years who received an inactivated influenza vaccine.

The CDR3 DNA follows: TGTGCCAGCTCACCACTGGGACTAGCGGGATTGACCACAGATACGCAGTATTTT. Protein: CASSPLGLAGLTTDTQYF. This sequence joins TRBV18 and TRBJ2-3; 13 positions match TRBD2. The CDR3 is 18 amino acids. V gave up 1 base and J gave up 2 bases; unmatched junction bases: 6. Germline V gene data show CDR1 as KGHSH and CDR2 as LQKENI. The whole variable domain, filled in from reference TRBV18 and TRBJ2-3, reads NAGVMQNPRHLVRRRGQEARLRCSPMKGHSHVYWYRQLPEEGLKFMVYLQKENIIDESGMPKERFSAEFPKEGPSILRIQQVVRGDSAAYFCASSPLGLAGLTTDTQYFGPGTRLTVL.

This clonotype was detected only a few times. The V and J genes are TRBV4-2 and TRBJ2-3; 9 bases are a match to TRBD2. Germline-derived CDR1 and CDR2 are LGHNA and YNFKEQ. The CDR3 extends over 15 amino acids. V lost 6 bases, J lost 7 bases, and 11 bases stayed unmatched. This CDR3 is CASSPGEAGGNTQYF. In DNA, the CDR3 is TGTGCCAGCAGTCCCGGAGAAGCGGGGGGCAATACGCAGTATTTT.

This clonotype came up a few times. The CDR3 region is CASSPGLTSEQYF. The CDR3 nucleotides are TGTGCCAGCTCACCAGGGCTGACGAGCGAGCAGTACTTC. The chain combines TRBV18 with TRBJ2-7; D gene uncertain. Germline V gives CDR1 KGHSH, CDR2 LQKENI. CDR3 length: 13 residues. The V end lost 2 bases, the J end lost 6 bases, and 11 bases lay between the germline ends.

This clonotype was counted only a few times. The chain recombines TRBV12-3 or TRBV12-4 with TRBJ2-7, with D possibly being TRBD1 (5 bases). Deletions cut 3 bases from V and 3 bases from J, with 12 bases between. This CDR3 comprises 14 residues. Here the CDR3 reads CASSLIDRNYEQYF. CDR3 nucleotides: TGTGCCAGCAGTTTGATCGACAGAAACTACGAGCAGTACTTC.

This clonotype was seen a handful of times. The gene calls are TRBV7-2 and TRBJ1-5, with TRBD1 matching over 7 bases. Germline trimming cut 5 bases from V and 6 bases from J; bases unmatched to any gene: 7. The CDR3 is 14 amino acids. Germline V gene data show CDR1 as SGHTA and CDR2 as FQGNSA. CDR3 DNA sequence: TGTGCCAGCAGCCCTTCCAGGGGGGTTCAGCCCCAGCATTTT. It yields the protein CASSPSRGVQPQHF.

The J gene is TRBJ2-6, the V gene TRBV7-2, with no clear D. The length of the CDR3 is 16 residues. Per the germline V gene, CDR1 is SGHTA and CDR2 is FQGNSA. V lost 2 bases to trimming and J lost 2 bases, with 10 bases between them. CDR3 sequence: CASSLPGFAGANVLTF. In nucleotides, the CDR3 is TGTGCCAGCAGCTTACCAGGATTCGCTGGGGCCAACGTCCTGACTTTC.

This clonotype was detected only a few times. The CDR3 reads CASSETGGDYGYTF. The CDR3 DNA reads TGTGCCAGCAGTGAGACAGGGGGAGATTATGGCTACACCTTC. The chain employs TRBV2 and TRBJ1-2; 9 bases are shared with TRBD1. This CDR3 spans 14 amino acids. Germline V lookup: CDR1 SNHLY, CDR2 FYNNEI. The V gene end was trimmed by 3 bases and the J gene end by 5 bases; junction bases not matched to a gene: 4.

This clonotype showed up just a few times. The CDR3 loop reads CATLTGTETYEQYF. The CDR3 DNA is TGTGCCACCTTAACCGGGACAGAGACCTACGAGCAGTACTTC. The J gene is TRBJ2-7, the V gene TRBV6-2 or TRBV6-3; TRBD1 matches 7 bases. V shed 10 bases, J shed 2 bases, and the junction held 11 bases outside the gene matches. CDR3 length equals 14 residues. The germline V gene has CDR1 MNHEY and CDR2 SVGEGT.

At least ten counts were recorded for this clonotype. The V and J genes are TRBV9 and TRBJ2-2; D remains ambiguous. Germline V gene lookup returns CDR1 SGDLS and CDR2 YYNGEE. V lost 1 base, J lost 5 bases, and 12 bases lay in between. CDR3 length: 15 amino acids. CDR3 region: CASSVLPRWTGELFF. CDR3 bases: TGTGCCAGCAGCGTACTGCCCCGCTGGACCGGGGAGCTGTTTTTT. Full variable domain (outside the CDR3, taken from reference TRBV9 and TRBJ2-2): DSGVTQTPKHLITATGQRVTLRCSPRSGDLSVYWYQQSLDQGLQFLIQYYNGEERAKGNILERFSAQQFPDLHSELNLSSLELGDSALYFCASSVLPRWTGELFFGEGSRLTVL.

The genes are TRBV5-1 and TRBJ1-4; no clear D gene. The V and J ends lost 4 bases and 5 bases respectively, with 18 bases between them. Germline V lookup: CDR1 SGHRS, CDR2 YFSETQ. CDR3 length equals 16 residues. Here the CDR3 reads CASSILSVGGNEKLFF. The CDR3 bases are TGCGCCAGCAGCATCCTGTCCGTGGGAGGGAATGAAAAACTGTTTTTT.

This clonotype was seen more than once but under ten times. This sequence joins TRBV3-1 and TRBJ1-1; tentative D call: TRBD1 (5 bases). The germline V gene encodes CDR1 LGHDT and CDR2 YNNKEL (reference sequence). Trimming left V 6 bases short and J 7 bases short, with 9 bases between. The CDR3 is made up of 11 amino acids. The CDR3 here is CASRGDSEAFF. In DNA, the CDR3 is TGTGCCAGCAGAGGCGACAGTGAAGCTTTCTTT. Drawing the rest from reference TRBV3-1 and TRBJ1-1, the complete variable domain is DTAVSQTPKYLVTQMGNDKSIKCEQNLGHDTMYWYKQDSKKFLKIMFSYNNKELIINETVPNRFSPKSPDKAHLNLHINSLELGDSAVYFCASRGDSEAFFGQGTRLTVV.

The J gene is TRBJ2-4, the V gene TRBV4-3; D is tentatively TRBD1 or TRBD2 (6 bases each). This CDR3 is built from 15 residues. Deletions cut 0 bases from V and 8 bases from J, with 14 bases between. Germline V gene lookup returns CDR1 LGHNA and CDR2 YSLEER. CDR3 bases: TGCGCCAGCAGCCAAGACCCGGCAGGGGAGGACATTCAGTACTTC. Protein: CASSQDPAGEDIQYF.

This clonotype was counted between two and nine times. The V and J genes are TRBV6-2 or TRBV6-3 and TRBJ2-3, with D maybe TRBD1 (6 bases). In germline, CDR1 is MNHEY, CDR2 SVGEGT. The germline V and J ends were trimmed by 6 bases and 10 bases, with 14 bases remaining between them. This CDR3 comprises 12 residues. This CDR3 is CASSQTGESQYF. Written as DNA, the CDR3 is TGTGCCAGCAGCCAGACAGGAGAATCGCAGTATTTT.

The sample holds a few counts of this clonotype. This chain links TRBV29-1 with TRBJ1-1; no definite D call. Germline CDR1 reads SQVTM; CDR2 reads ANQGSEA. The CDR3 sequence is 13 residues long. The CDR3 is CIVYHGGNTEAFF. The CDR3, as DNA: TGCATTGTTTATCATGGCGGGAACACTGAAGCTTTCTTT.

With respect to this clonotype: One end of the junction does not line up with germline, which may come from a read error. The chain combines TRBV7-2 with TRBJ2-1, with 12 bases identical to TRBD2. The CDR3 covers 14 residues. In germline, CDR1 is SGHTA, CDR2 FQGNSA. Written as DNA, the CDR3 is TGTGCCAGCAGCCTAGCGGGGGGGCCGAGGGAGCAGTTCTTC. Amino acids: CASSLAGGPREQFF.

This clonotype was picked up a small number of times. The chain carries TRBV29-1 and TRBJ2-1; either TRBD1 or TRBD2 may supply D (5 bases each). CDR3 length: 12 residues. The V end lost 8 bases, the J end lost 9 bases, and 17 bases lay between the germline ends. Germline V lookup: CDR1 SQVTM, CDR2 ANQGSEA. CDR3 in DNA: TGCAGCACAGCCGGGACGACATTTGAGCAGTTCTTC. It yields the protein CSTAGTTFEQFF.

This chain links TRBV6-1 with TRBJ1-3; D uncertain. Deletions cut 8 bases from V and 1 base from J, with 18 bases between. The CDR3 has 16 amino acids. Germline V gene sequence: CDR1 MNHNS, CDR2 SASEGT. The CDR3 DNA reads as TGTGCCAGCCTTAGGACGGGTCCGAATTCTGGAAACACCATATATTTT. This gives the protein CASLRTGPNSGNTIYF.

The table lists this clonotype with a few counts. This chain uses TRBV29-1 with TRBJ2-7, with 9 bases aligning to TRBD2. The junction had 7 bases not matched to a gene; V was cut back by 1 base and J by 0 bases. The CDR3 is 16 residues long. In germline, CDR1 is SQVTM, CDR2 ANQGSEA. As DNA, the CDR3 is TGCAGCGTTGAAGGCCTTAGCGGGAGTCCCTCCTACGAGCAGTACTTC. It codes for CSVEGLSGSPSYEQYF.

This clonotype was seen a handful of times. The CDR3 DNA sequence: TGCGCCAGCAGCTTGACTAGCTCGCTCTCTGGGGCCAACGTCCTGACTTTC. It is translated as CASSLTSSLSGANVLTF. The rearrangement joins TRBV5-1 to TRBJ2-6; D is possibly TRBD2 (6 bases). This CDR3 is built from 17 residues. CDR1 and CDR2 (germline): SGHRS, YFSETQ. V was clipped by 1 base and J by 0 bases, with 11 bases between them.